The present T cell receptor beta chain was sequenced within a study of cytomegalovirus exposure and HLA in healthy donors (dated by TCRdb to about 2017). Regarding the complete study: An earlier analysis of more than 550 of the donors reported 276 Gb of sequence data and roughly 120 million unique TCR beta sequences obtained from about 200 million T cells. An early release that covered about 600 HLA-typed donors contained about 300 gigabases of sequencing data and around 80 million unique TCR sequences. Among the roughly 400 genotyped donors, 81% belonged to the genetic ancestry cluster associated with self-reported Caucasian donors. The study aimed to test whether signatures of past pathogen exposure could be identified by cataloging public T cell receptors. The T cell repertoires of 666 subjects were profiled by immunosequencing and related to cytomegalovirus serostatus. Besides the first cohort of 666 subjects, a separate validation cohort made up of 95 to 150 different subjects was used. The study combined high-throughput TCR immunosequencing, statistical association of individual TCRs with disease status, and machine learning to predict cytomegalovirus infection status. A later analysis re-analyzed previously published TCR beta repertoires from 666 donors and added high-resolution HLA genotyping to study TCR occurrence patterns. In the later analysis, no new phenotypic data were used to find candidate immune exposures; instead, reliance was placed on TCR beta sequences and their occurrence across donors. To decide whether each TCR beta V gene segment behaved as functional or pseudogenic, an earlier analysis of fewer than 750 of the donors relied on high-throughput TCR beta sequencing. Donor age, sex, ethnicity and CMV serostatus were compiled together with the repertoire data. A later genetic analysis took genome-wide SNP genotypes for about three fifths of the 666 donors and used that subset as a discovery cohort. All discovery cohort repertoires had been generated using a single sequencing platform. Class I and class II HLA loci were covered by the typing at four-digit resolution. Typing coverage differed by locus: A, B, C, DRB1 and DQB1 were typed in roughly 620-630 donors, DQA1 in approximately 520, DPA1 in 600 to 610, and DPB1 in just under 480. Because of strong linkage in the cohort, five DR-DQ haplotypes were treated as single units for association and clustering. Among 398 genotyped donors of the cohort, an average of approximately 230,000 unique TCR beta nucleotide sequences were sequenced per donor, about a sixth of them non-productive.

Including cysteine and phenylalanine, the CDR3 has 14 amino acids. The DNA shown is the 42-base CDR3, in frame from base 1. From V the trimming removes 0 bases and from J it removes 2 bases, while the gene matches leave 3 bases of the junction unaccounted for. For CDR1 and CDR2, the germline V gene lists SQVTM and ANQGSEA. The cohort comprised some 730 healthy bone marrow donors. At the time of sampling, all cohort members were nominally healthy, though unrecorded immune exposures were likely present. The donor tested CMV seronegative, placing the donor among the 350 to 400 seronegative members of the cohort. A peripheral blood sample was provided by each donor, and peripheral blood mononuclear cells were used for TCR beta sequencing. Genomic DNA was extracted from the blood cell samples with the Qiagen DNeasy Blood Extraction Kit. In the case of this clone: The specificity of this receptor is unknown. Per-base quality was not reported, and no clone a single base away is much larger than it.

Points the paper makes about the study in general: In a later analysis, HLA-associated TCR beta chains were found to be more clonally expanded and to have lower generation probabilities than equally common non-associated chains. The earlier analysis of almost 600 of the donors excluded some 16 rarely observed V segments, including chromosome 9 orphons, because counts were too low. Several of the top co-occurrence clusters appeared to be linked to parvovirus B19, influenza, CMV and Epstein-Barr virus, according to a later analysis. When HLA alleles, especially DR and DQ, strongly co-occurred, TCR associations were difficult to assign to individual alleles. In this cohort, only TCR beta chains were sequenced, and detectable features were limited by the absence of alpha or paired-chain data. Sequencing depth was assumed to be roughly uniform across donors in the presence/absence analyses, though that assumption may not hold. The only immune exposure information available for the cohort was CMV serostatus. An earlier analysis of roughly 570 of the donors showed that most TCR beta V segments appeared in productive rearrangements either about 87% or about 30% of the time, which broadly matched IMGT annotations. Correlated functional status among segregating V segments might be attributable to linkage disequilibrium, but an unknown experimental factor could not be ruled out. At a false discovery rate of 0.05, a later analysis linked around 17,000 TCR beta sequences to specific HLA alleles. In the study, roughly 160 TCR beta chains were listed as associated with cytomegalovirus. In both the original and validation cohorts, the classifier was reported to diagnose cytomegalovirus status with high specificity and sensitivity. In vitro tests confirmed that three of the cytomegalovirus-associated TCR beta chains recognize cytomegalovirus antigens. Because some donors lacked HLA typing at each locus, the association tests relied only on the typed subset. Because the 87-base-pair reads could not distinguish some IMGT-functional V segments, including TRBV6-2 and TRBV6-3, those segments were excluded. An association between a missense DCLRE1C variant and V-gene and J-gene trimming of TCR beta chains was found in a later genetic analysis and replicated in an independent cohort. A further reported finding was that TCR beta sequences accurately predicted the HLA-A and HLA-B alleles for most subjects in the first cohort. A group of highly shared sequence variants was considered likely to be a technical artifact of the sequencing pipeline. Most TCR sequences were observed very rarely across donors, whereas some public TCRs were present in many individuals. A later genetic analysis reported fewer N-insertions in productive TCRs among donors in an Asian-associated ancestry cluster than the roughly 620-donor mean. The authors suggested that the approach could potentially be generalized to other disease states and immunological phenotypes. In a later analysis, the rate of TCR association differed among HLA loci, with DRB1 alleles having the most associated TCRs and HLA-C alleles having the fewest. Most CMV-associated TCR beta chains appeared to be HLA-restricted in a later analysis, and the HLA associations seemed to be driven largely by CMV exposure.

Libraries were prepared through the immunoSEQ multiplex PCR assay. For the multiplex PCR, a mixture combining 60 forward primers for TCR Vbeta segments and 13 reverse primers for TCR Jbeta segments was used. A multiplex PCR assay on genomic DNA amplified the CDR3 region of rearranged TCR beta genes. The Illumina HiSeq System was used to sequence the amplified TCR beta libraries as 87-base-pair reads. The original methods were these. A later analysis tallied some 79 million unique TCR beta chains across the 666 repertoires, and approximately 12 million of those chains were shared by two or more donors. To remove PCR and sequencing errors, raw reads were error-corrected and collapsed into unique sequences using a nearest-neighbor algorithm that merged closely related sequences. To assign V, D and J gene segments, CDR3 sequences were aligned to IMGT reference sequences. For a sequence to be retained, a match of at least six nucleotides was required to both a V gene segment and a J gene segment. A rearrangement counted as productive if the CDR3 had no stop codons and remained in frame with V and J, and every other rearrangement counted as non-productive. Following IMGT convention, CDR3 was defined as the stretch from the second conserved V-encoded cysteine up to the conserved J-encoded phenylalanine. The earlier analysis of 587 of the donors excluded sequences that lacked an unambiguous match to a single V gene segment. In an earlier analysis of roughly 600 of the donors, a V segment was called functional when productive rearrangements were above 56.7%, and segregating when the standard deviation between donors exceeded 5%. A statistical classification framework was developed to diagnose cytomegalovirus status using the catalog of TCR beta chain sequences. In a later analysis, V and J genes were assigned by comparing TCR nucleotide sequences against IMGT/GENE-DB human TR gene sequences. The TCRdist pipeline was used in a later analysis to assign CDR3 sequences and most-parsimonious VDJ recombination scenarios. A later analysis defined each TCR beta chain by its CDR3 amino acid sequence plus V-gene family, and excluded reads lacking a unique V-gene family. As a way to deal with suspected cross-contamination and a sequencing artifact, a later analysis dropped roughly 620 nucleotide sequences that were highly shared and had low generation probability. For each public chain, a later analysis derived a clonal expansion index from normalized ranks of inferred template counts within each repertoire. Generation probabilities in a later analysis came from a VDJ recombination model fitted to out-of-frame rearrangements, and those results were checked against IGoR. In a later analysis, hypergeometric tests were used to score TCR-TCR, TCR-HLA and TCR-CMV co-occurrence, with a repertoire-size bias correction applied to TCR pairs. A later analysis estimated false discovery rates by permuting HLA or CMV assignments 20 times. In a later analysis, co-occurring TCRs were grouped with DBSCAN, and TCRdist sequence similarity was added when clustering was performed within HLA-allele-positive subsets. Repertoires with fewer than 30,000 or more than 120,000 public chains were left out of co-occurrence clustering, as were about 5 repertoires with anomalous nucleotide sharing. Entries here come from immuneACCESS through TCRdb and include only in-frame sequences with V and J called. Some clones fail to appear in such tables; in the studies checked, an unresolved V gene covers under half of the shortfall, and the cause of the remainder is unknown. D and trimming come from the DNA, and the V and J calls and clone size come from that table. This sample lists 55,000 to 80,000 clones; more than 70% were detected once. The top ten clonotypes cover roughly 5.2% of the sample.

This chain is built from TRBV29-1 and TRBJ2-5; TRBD2 aligns with 7 central bases. The material sequenced was PBMCs. The receptor's source is a woman younger than 45 in good health and CMV-seronegative. The DNA sequence is TGCAGCGTTGAAGAGGTGGGACTACAAGAGACCCAGTACTTC. Protein translation: CSVEEVGLQETQYF. With the rest looked up from the reference TRBV29-1 and TRBJ2-5 genes rather than sequenced, the full variable domain is SAVISQKPSRDICQRGTSLTIQCQVDSQVTMMFWYRQQPGQSLTLIATANQGSEATYESGFVIDKFPISRPNLTFSTLTVSNMSPEDSSIYLCSVEEVGLQETQYFGPGTRLLVL.